This passage covers 30 T cell receptor beta chains from one sample sequenced in a study of shared clonotypes between healthy human individuals. TCRdb keeps only in-frame clones here, not all; method: immunoSEQ multiplex PCR. The table records around 2,000,000 clones, just over 90% of them present only once. Selected positively for CCR7 and CD45RO-negative, naive CD8 cells excluded terminally differentiated effector memory CD45RA+ cells. The specimen was naive CD8+ T cells from PBMCs. The receptor set was obtained from a man younger than 30 in good health. Some clones in this sample may be carry-over from other donors' samples.

The chain employs TRBV7-9 and TRBJ1-1; 7 bases agree with TRBD1. Germline loops: CDR1 SEHNR, CDR2 FQNEAQ (reference sequence). The CDR3 sequence is 16 residues long. The V gene end was trimmed by 3 bases and the J gene end by 3 bases; junction bases not matched to a gene: 10. The CDR3 loop is CASSLRQGVAYTEAFF. As DNA, the CDR3 is TGTGCCAGCAGCTTGCGACAGGGTGTAGCCTACACTGAAGCTTTCTTT.

The V gene is TRBV5-5, the J gene TRBJ2-7; D may be TRBD2 (5 bases). The CDR3 is 13 amino acids. Germline values: CDR1 SGHKS, CDR2 YYEKEE (reference sequence). V was cut by 4 bases and J by 7 bases, with 15 bases left in between. The CDR3 here is CASSPLPSGEQYF. DNA for the CDR3: TGTGCCAGCAGCCCCTTGCCGTCGGGGGAGCAGTACTTC.

This clone occurred a few times. V usage is TRBV29-1 and J usage is TRBJ1-1; no definite D call. The CDR3 totals 13 residues. CDR1 and CDR2 from the germline V gene are SQVTM and ANQGSEA. V shed 6 bases and J shed 0 bases, with 11 bases lying between them. For the CDR3, the DNA is TGCAGCGTCTTTATCCCCATGAACACTGAAGCTTTCTTT. As protein: CSVFIPMNTEAFF.

This clone appeared once. This rearrangement joins TRBV7-9 to TRBJ2-5; possibly TRBD1 or TRBD2 for D (5 bases each). This CDR3 has 14 residues. V was shortened by 0 bases and J by 5 bases, with 10 bases between the two germline ends. Germline values: CDR1 SEHNR, CDR2 FQNEAQ (reference sequence). The CDR3 coding sequence is TGTGCCAGCAGCTTAGCGGGAGCAGGGGAGACCCAGTACTTC. This codes for CASSLAGAGETQYF.

V usage is TRBV14 and J usage is TRBJ2-7; tentative D call: TRBD1 (6 bases). The V and J ends lost 3 bases and 5 bases respectively, with 14 bases between them. From germline, CDR1 is SGHDN and CDR2 FVKESK. This CDR3 spans 14 amino acids. CDR3 sequence: CASSQRYRVDEQYF. CDR3 bases: TGTGCCAGCAGCCAGCGCTACAGGGTTGACGAGCAGTACTTC.

J is TRBJ2-1 and V is TRBV5-1, with D possibly TRBD2 on 6 matching bases. The germline gives CDR1 SGHRS, CDR2 YFSETQ. The CDR3 totals 14 residues. Trimming removed 0 bases at V and 9 bases at J, with 13 bases between. In DNA form, the CDR3 reads TGCGCCAGCAGCTTGGAGGCTAGCGCTAGTGAGCAGTTCTTC. This codes for CASSLEASASEQFF.

This clone has more than one count but fewer than ten. This chain joins TRBV4-1 and TRBJ1-1; weak D call: TRBD1 (5 bases). CDR3 length equals 14 residues. Germline assignment: CDR1 MGHRA and CDR2 YSYEKL. V lost 4 bases and J lost 6, with 15 bases in between. The CDR3: CASSLQESGPEAFF. The CDR3 DNA reads TGCGCCAGCAGCCTTCAAGAGTCGGGACCTGAAGCTTTCTTT.

CDR3 sequence reads: CASRKGDRGIYEQYF. The CDR3 coding sequence is TGTGCCAGCAGGAAGGGGGACAGGGGCATCTACGAGCAGTACTTC. The chain employs TRBV6-5 and TRBJ2-7; 10 bases line up with TRBD1. The V and J ends lost 6 bases and 3 bases, in that order; junction bases with no gene match: 8. Looked up from germline, CDR1 is MNHEY and CDR2 is SVGAGI. There are 15 residues in the CDR3.

The chain employs TRBV6-5 and TRBJ2-2; 7 nucleotides match TRBD1. The CDR3 has 13 residues. Looked up from germline, CDR1 is MNHEY and CDR2 is SVGAGI. V dropped 0 bases and J dropped 9; count of bases not matched to a gene: 1. The chain's CDR3 is CASSYSGGWELFF. The CDR3, as DNA: TGTGCCAGCAGTTACTCAGGGGGCTGGGAGCTGTTTTTT.

The V gene is TRBV11-2, the J gene TRBJ2-7; TRBD1 might be the D (6 bases). V shed 4 bases and J shed 4 bases, with 14 bases lying between them. This CDR3 comprises 14 residues. In germline, CDR1 is SGHAT, CDR2 FQNNGV. CDR3 sequence reads: CASSYRTGYYEQYF. CDR3 nucleotide sequence: TGTGCCAGCAGCTACCGTACAGGGTATTACGAGCAGTACTTC.

The chain employs TRBV19 and TRBJ2-7; 7 bases are a match to TRBD2. The CDR3 consists of 15 residues. J lost 6 bases, V lost 5 bases, and 13 bases had no gene match. The germline CDR1 and CDR2 sequences are LNHDA and SQIVND (reference sequence). CDR3 nucleotide sequence: TGTGCCAGTAGTCCGTCTCGGGGACTACTGCTCGAGCAGTACTTC. This codes for CASSPSRGLLLEQYF. The full variable domain, in which reference TRBV19 and TRBJ2-7 provide the parts outside the CDR3, is DGGITQSPKYLFRKEGQNVTLSCEQNLNHDAMYWYRQDPGQGLRLIYYSQIVNDFQKGDIAEGYSVSREKKESFPLTVTSAQKNPTAFYLCASSPSRGLLLEQYFGPGTRLTVT.

This clone occurred a few times. The chain recombines TRBV4-2 with TRBJ1-1, with D possibly being TRBD1 (5 bases). Germline V gives CDR1 LGHNA, CDR2 YNFKEQ. Deletions cut 0 bases from V and 5 bases from J, with 13 bases between. The CDR3 runs 15 residues. The CDR3 bases are TGTGCCAGCAGCCAAGATGGGACGGAGGGGACTGAAGCTTTCTTT. Its protein is CASSQDGTEGTEAFF.

V and J are TRBV5-1 and TRBJ1-2; 8 bases match TRBD1. The V and J ends lost 4 bases and 6 bases, in that order; junction bases with no gene match: 8. Looked up from germline, CDR1 is SGHRS and CDR2 is YFSETQ. CDR3 size: 14 residues. The CDR3 loop reads CASSTRTGSNGYTF. The DNA for the CDR3 is TGCGCCAGCAGCACCCGGACAGGGTCCAATGGCTACACCTTC.

This sequence joins TRBV6-1 and TRBJ2-7; D might be TRBD1 or TRBD2, each matching 6 bases. V dropped 0 bases and J dropped 5 bases, with 14 bases sitting between them. The germline V gene has CDR1 MNHNS and CDR2 SASEGT. The length of the CDR3 is 15 residues. CDR3 region: CASSEAMEGVDEQYF. CDR3 nucleotides: TGTGCCAGCAGTGAAGCCATGGAGGGGGTCGACGAGCAGTACTTC.

The chain combines TRBV6-5 with TRBJ2-1; 8 bases are shared with TRBD2. CDR3 length equals 14 residues. Germline loops: CDR1 MNHEY, CDR2 SVGAGI. After removal of 8 bases from V and 3 bases from J, the junction contained 6 bases not matched to a gene. CDR3 DNA sequence: TGTGCCAGCCGACCCGGGACTAGCTACAATGAGCAGTTCTTC. This codes for CASRPGTSYNEQFF.

V and J are TRBV6-6 and TRBJ2-7, with TRBD1 as a possible D gene (7 bases). The V end was cut by 7 bases, the J end by 7 bases, with 20 bases between. CDR1 is MNHNY, CDR2 SVGAGI, per germline (reference sequence). CDR3 length equals 14 residues. DNA of the CDR3: TGTGCCAGCATCGGGGGCGACAGGGTCCTTGAGCAGTACTTC. The encoded protein is CASIGGDRVLEQYF.

On this clone itself: The sample has other DNA sequences that encode this CDR3 too. This chain connects TRBV6-5 to TRBJ2-7; 13 bases are shared with TRBD2. The CDR3 runs 15 residues. The trim removed 6 bases at V and 2 bases at J, leaving 4 bases unmatched. Germline V gives CDR1 MNHEY, CDR2 SVGAGI. The CDR3, as DNA: TGTGCCAGCAGCCTAGGGACTAGCGGGACCTACGAGCAGTACTTC. Encoded protein: CASSLGTSGTYEQYF.

CDR3 sequence: CASSTPPGHLYNEQFF. CDR3 nucleotides: TGTGCCAGCAGTACCCCACCCGGACACCTGTACAATGAGCAGTTCTTC. The chain employs TRBV28 and TRBJ2-1; possibly TRBD1 for D (5 bases). V lost 5 bases to trimming and J lost 4 bases, with 18 bases between them. The CDR3 is made up of 16 amino acids. Looked up from germline, CDR1 is MDHEN and CDR2 is SYDVKM.

This chain links TRBV9 with TRBJ2-1, with 7 bases that match TRBD2. Per the germline V gene, CDR1 is SGDLS and CDR2 is YYNGEE. The CDR3 totals 14 residues. V shed 2 bases, J shed 7 bases, and the junction held 6 bases outside the gene matches. The CDR3 nucleotides read TGTGCCAGCAGCGTTACGACTAGCTGGAATGAGCAGTTCTTC. Protein sequence: CASSVTTSWNEQFF.

This chain links TRBV4-1 with TRBJ2-7; perhaps D is TRBD1 or TRBD2 (6 bases each). CDR1 MGHRA and CDR2 YSYEKL come from the germline V gene. The CDR3 has 14 amino acids. With 0 bases removed from V and 7 bases from J, the gap between germline ends came to 13 bases. The DNA of the CDR3 is TGCGCCAGCAGCCAAGAGGAAGGGGGGCGGGAGCAGTACTTC. This sequence encodes CASSQEEGGREQYF.

The chain combines TRBV4-1 with TRBJ2-7; 8 nucleotides match TRBD2. Trimming removed 4 bases from V and 3 bases from J; junction bases left unmatched: 14. The CDR3 consists of 17 residues. Germline CDR1 reads MGHRA; CDR2 reads YSYEKL. In DNA, the CDR3 is TGCGCCAGCAGCCCTTTAGGGGGGCCGGGACTAGACTACGAGCAGTACTTC. Amino acids: CASSPLGGPGLDYEQYF.

V is TRBV27 and J is TRBJ2-1; D unresolved. The CDR3 is made up of 16 amino acids. The germline V gene has CDR1 MNHEY and CDR2 SMNVEV (reference sequence). Trimming stripped 2 bases from V and 0 bases from J, with 11 bases between. CDR3: CASSLGWQSSYNEQFF. The CDR3 DNA is TGTGCCAGCAGTTTAGGTTGGCAGAGCTCCTACAATGAGCAGTTCTTC.

On this clone: The same CDR3 can be traced to other DNA sequences in this sample. The chain uses TRBV19 and TRBJ1-5; D is uncertain. CDR1 and CDR2 from the germline V gene are LNHDA and SQIVND (reference sequence). The ends were cut back, 1 base at V and 0 bases at J, with 7 bases in the middle. The CDR3 spans 15 residues. The CDR3, as DNA: TGTGCCAGTAGTATAGGAGAATATAGCAATCAGCCCCAGCATTTT. Encoded protein: CASSIGEYSNQPQHF.

The chain combines TRBV4-3 with TRBJ2-2; D gene uncertain. The CDR3 consists of 14 residues. V was trimmed by 0 bases and J by 1 base, leaving 3 bases between them. Germline loops: CDR1 LGHNA, CDR2 YSLEER. The CDR3 bases are TGCGCCAGCAGCCAAGATGAGAACACCGGGGAGCTGTTTTTT. It specifies CASSQDENTGELFF.

The rearrangement uses TRBV5-6 and TRBJ2-6, with D tentatively TRBD2 (6 bases). The V end was cut by 3 bases, the J end by 0 bases, with 10 bases between. This CDR3 comprises 16 residues. Germline assignment: CDR1 SGHDT and CDR2 YYEEEE. CDR3 loop: CASSWRVGSGANVLTF. The CDR3 region has the DNA TGTGCCAGCAGCTGGAGGGTGGGCTCTGGGGCCAACGTCCTGACTTTC. The entire variable domain, with the rest obtained from reference TRBV5-6 and TRBJ2-6, is as follows: DAGVTQSPTHLIKTRGQQVTLRCSPKSGHDTVSWYQQALGQGPQFIFQYYEEEERQRGNFPDRFSGHQFPNYSSELNVNALLLGDSALYLCASSWRVGSGANVLTFGAGSRLTVL.

The J gene is TRBJ1-4, the V gene TRBV7-8, with a weak D call TRBD1 (6 bases). Germline values: CDR1 SGHVS, CDR2 FQNEAQ. CDR3 length: 18 residues. V was pared by 3 bases and J by 0 bases, with 17 bases between. The CDR3 region has the DNA TGTGCCAGCAGCTTTAGTTTCGCACGACAGGCAACTAATGAAAAACTGTTTTTT. The encoded protein is CASSFSFARQATNEKLFF.

This rearrangement joins TRBV15 to TRBJ1-1; D not resolved. Looked up from germline, CDR1 is LNHNV and CDR2 is YYDKDF (reference sequence). V lost 1 base, J lost 2 bases, and 8 bases lay in between. The CDR3 runs to 14 residues. CDR3 DNA sequence: TGTGCCACCAGCAGAGTGTCCAGTAACACTGAAGCTTTCTTT. It codes for CATSRVSSNTEAFF.

The chain links TRBV21-1 to TRBJ2-1; the table names TRBD2, a call not compared with the DNA. TRBV21-1 is deemed a pseudogene. The CDR3 extends over 14 amino acids. The CDR3 bases are TGTGCCAGCAGCAAAGGGAGGCTCCAGTACGAGCAGTTCTTC. It codes for CASSKGRLQYEQFF.

The CDR3 DNA sequence: TGTGCCAGCAGCTTAGGAGTCGGGGGGACTAGCGGGATAAATGAGCAGTTCTTC. Protein: CASSLGVGGTSGINEQFF. V is TRBV7-9 and J is TRBJ2-1; 13 bases agree with TRBD2. V shed 1 base, J shed 7 bases, and the junction held 10 bases outside the gene matches. CDR1 is SEHNR, CDR2 FQNEAQ, per germline (reference sequence). This CDR3 has 18 amino acids.

This chain joins TRBV4-2 and TRBJ2-2; D is possibly TRBD1 or TRBD2 (5 bases each). This CDR3 has 17 amino acids. The V and J ends lost 1 base and 0 bases respectively, with 12 bases between them. In germline, CDR1 is LGHNA, CDR2 YNFKEQ. This CDR3 reads CASSQVGTATNTGELFF. CDR3 nucleotide sequence: TGTGCCAGCAGCCAAGTAGGGACGGCTACGAACACCGGGGAGCTGTTTTTT.